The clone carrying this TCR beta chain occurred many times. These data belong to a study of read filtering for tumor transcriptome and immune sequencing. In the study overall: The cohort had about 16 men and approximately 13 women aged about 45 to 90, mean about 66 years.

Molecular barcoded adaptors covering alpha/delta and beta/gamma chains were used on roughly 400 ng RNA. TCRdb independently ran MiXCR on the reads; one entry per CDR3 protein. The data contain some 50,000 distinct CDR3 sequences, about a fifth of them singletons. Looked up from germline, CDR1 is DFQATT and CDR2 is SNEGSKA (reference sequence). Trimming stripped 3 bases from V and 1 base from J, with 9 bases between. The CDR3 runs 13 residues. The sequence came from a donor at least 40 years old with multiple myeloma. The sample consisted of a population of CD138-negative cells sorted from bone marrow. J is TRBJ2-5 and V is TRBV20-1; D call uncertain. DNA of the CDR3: TGCAGTGCTAGTCACCCAACCCAAGAGACCCAGTACTTC. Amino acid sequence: CSASHPTQETQYF.